This T cell receptor (beta chain) was sequenced for a study of T cells after yellow fever vaccination (dated by TCRdb to the late 2010s). General notes on the study: The SMART-Seq v4 Ultra Low Input RNA kit was used to prepare libraries from fractions with low cell numbers. Two healthy male donors, one aged 18 to 30 and one aged 30 to 39 years, were included in the cohort. Blood was drawn at multiple timepoints before and after primary and secondary immunization, with bulk PBMC replicates and cell subsets isolated. To follow T-cell clones before and after both primary and booster YFV17D yellow fever vaccination, bulk TCR alpha and beta repertoires underwent longitudinal sequencing. Results the study describes overall, beyond this receptor: FACS-sorted repertoires could contain abundant contaminating clonotypes from the bulk population, so computational filtering was required. Because only two donors were included in the study, the extent to which the findings can be generalized is limited. A small fraction of clonotypes showed up in both the CD4 and CD8 compartments, probably as a result of convergent recombination. The secondary T-cell response was weaker than the primary response but faster, peaking on day 5 instead of day 15. Most clones expanded after primary vaccination (96% of CD4 and around 88% of CD8) were re-detected after the booster, suggesting that broad memory maintenance occurred.

The sample's treatment or condition label is to be understood as: live attenuated yellow fever vaccine strain. At every blood-draw timepoint, two biological replicates of bulk PBMCs were collected. A standard Ficoll-Paque protocol was used to isolate PBMCs from peripheral blood. TriZol was used to extract RNA from bulk PBMCs, from CD4 and CD8 fractions, and from dextramer-positive and dextramer-negative fractions. The germline V gene gives CDR1 as SGHAT and CDR2 as FQNNGV. From cysteine to phenylalanine, the CDR3 is 19 amino acids long. Only CDR3 DNA is held: 57 bases, read in frame from base 1. Trimming removed 5 bases from V and 3 bases from J; the gene matches leave 13 bases unexplained. TCR cDNA was made using 5'RACE template switching, a step that added a universal primer site and unique molecular identifiers. cDNA synthesis was primed from both the TCR alpha and TCR beta constant segments. Libraries were amplified in two PCR steps, with sample barcodes and sequencing adapters added in the second step. Sequencing of the libraries was done on either Illumina HiSeq 2500 (2x100 bp) or NovaSeq (2x150 bp). The published analysis was carried out like this. MIGEC handled demultiplexing of reads and collapsing into UMI consensus sequences, while MiXCR performed V(D)J alignment. Vaccine-responding clonotypes were defined with edgeR using replicate PBMC samples, requiring FDR below 0.01 and a log2 fold change above 5 up to day 15. Each bulk clonotype was labeled CD4 or CD8 based on which sequenced repertoire, CD4 or CD8, contained the clonotype at higher abundance. TCRdb trimmed public reads at Q25 via fastp, called clones via MiXCR and kept in-frame beta chains. Identical CDR3 proteins give one entry, which carries the most common genes and DNA. The V and J calls and clone size are TCRdb's, not the authors'. Counted in this sample were about 360,000 distinct CDR3 sequences; over 5% of them appeared once. 15% of the sample is in the top ten clones.

This clonotype was counted ten times or more. Its binding antigen is unknown. Base qualities are not provided; no much larger clone lies one nucleotide away. The sample was PBMCs, taken 5 days after the yellow fever booster vaccination. Rearrangement joined TRBV11-2 to TRBJ2-1; a stretch of 13 junction bases matches TRBD2. The clonotype was recovered from a man aged 25 to 40 who received the YFV17D yellow fever vaccine. The nucleotide sequence is TGTGCCAGCAGCGGATCGGGACTAGCGGGACTCGGTGGCTACAATGAGCAGTTCTTC. Its protein reads: CASSGSGLAGLGGYNEQFF.